This TCR beta chain emerged from a study of blood T cell repertoires in COVID-19. In the original workflow: It was from reference gene primer amplification that nucleated cell counts were estimated. Produced via immunoSEQ multiplex PCR; TCRdb's table is partial and in-frame only. Clone size and the V and J calls come from that table; the DNA yielded D and trimming. The table shows some 21,000 clones, with over 65% occurring only once. The CDR3 contains 15 residues. Germline lookup yields CDR1 MNHEY and CDR2 SVGEGT. V lost 1 base, J lost 9 bases, and 16 bases lay in between. This clone was observed a handful of times.

This receptor was identified in a human donor in a cohort sampled during active or convalescent COVID-19. The chain links TRBV6-2 or TRBV6-3 to TRBJ2-1, with D tentatively TRBD1 (6 bases). Specimen: peripheral blood. CDR3 residues: CASSYYPDGRGEQFF. CDR3 DNA sequence: TGTGCCAGCAGTTACTACCCCGACGGCAGGGGTGAGCAGTTCTTC.